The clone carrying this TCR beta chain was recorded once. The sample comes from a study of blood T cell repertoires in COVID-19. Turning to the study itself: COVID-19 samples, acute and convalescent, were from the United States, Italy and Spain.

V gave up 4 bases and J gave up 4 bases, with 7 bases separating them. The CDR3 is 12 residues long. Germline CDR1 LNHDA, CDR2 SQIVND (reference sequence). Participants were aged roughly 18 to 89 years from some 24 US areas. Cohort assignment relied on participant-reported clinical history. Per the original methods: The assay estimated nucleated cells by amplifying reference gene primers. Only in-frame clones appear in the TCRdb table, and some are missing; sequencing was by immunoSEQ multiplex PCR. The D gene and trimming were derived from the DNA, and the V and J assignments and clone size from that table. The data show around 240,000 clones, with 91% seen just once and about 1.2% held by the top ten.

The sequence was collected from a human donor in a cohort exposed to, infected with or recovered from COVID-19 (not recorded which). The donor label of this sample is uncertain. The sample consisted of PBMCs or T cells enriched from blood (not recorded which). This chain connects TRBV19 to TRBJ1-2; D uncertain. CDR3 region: CASSTGGYGYTF. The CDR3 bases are TGTGCCAGTAGTACGGGAGGCTATGGCTACACCTTC.